Sequencing of this T cell receptor beta chain was carried out in a study of T cell repertoires in cytomegalovirus infection. Looking at the study overall: Use of recently identified HLA-C-restricted and well-studied HLA-B-restricted CMV epitopes was part of the study. Indications came from public TCR beta signatures; they pointed to CMV infection and to a matching HLA type.

TCRdb ran MiXCR on the reads and lists one entry per CDR3 protein. The profile shows 900,000 to 950,000 distinct CDR3 sequences, 30% to 40% of them singletons. Notes on the study in general: The ex vivo response was dominated by HLA-C-restricted CMV-specific TCR beta clonotypes.

Looked up from germline, CDR1 is LNHDA and CDR2 is SQIVND (reference sequence). This CDR3 region has 14 residues. J was trimmed by 6 bases and V by 4 bases; bases with no gene match: 6. Points on this clonotype: The antigen remains undetermined.

The rearrangement uses TRBV19 and TRBJ2-4; 7 nucleotides line up with TRBD1. Sequencing was performed on cultured CD8+ T cells from PBMCs, taken from culture after CMV antigen stimulation. The source of this sequence is a human donor in good health (CMV status not recorded). Some clones in this sample may be carry-over from other donors' samples. The chain's CDR3 is CASSTTRQGNIQYF. The CDR3 bases are TGTGCCAGTAGTACCACTCGACAGGGAAACATTCAGTACTTC.